Given below is one T cell receptor (beta chain) in context. Germline CDR1 reads WNHNN; CDR2 reads SYGVQD (reference sequence). V lost 4 bases and J 0 bases, leaving 7 bases between the germline ends. The CDR3 is 14 residues long. The repertoire was sequenced with immunoSEQ multiplex PCR; TCRdb's copy has only in-frame clones and lacks some. The data show 40,000 to 55,000 clones, roughly three quarters seen once. The data were taken from a study of blood T cell repertoires in COVID-19. Across the whole study: PBMCs, B-cell-depleted T cells, or T cells provided the cDNA or gDNA that made up the material.

Input material: peripheral blood. The chain has TRBV10-1 and TRBJ1-5; D is undetermined. This sequence originates from a man in his 70s with acute or convalescent COVID-19. The CDR3 region is CASSGQVSNQPQHF. As DNA, the CDR3 is TGCGCCAGCAGTGGGCAGGTTAGCAATCAGCCCCAGCATTTT.